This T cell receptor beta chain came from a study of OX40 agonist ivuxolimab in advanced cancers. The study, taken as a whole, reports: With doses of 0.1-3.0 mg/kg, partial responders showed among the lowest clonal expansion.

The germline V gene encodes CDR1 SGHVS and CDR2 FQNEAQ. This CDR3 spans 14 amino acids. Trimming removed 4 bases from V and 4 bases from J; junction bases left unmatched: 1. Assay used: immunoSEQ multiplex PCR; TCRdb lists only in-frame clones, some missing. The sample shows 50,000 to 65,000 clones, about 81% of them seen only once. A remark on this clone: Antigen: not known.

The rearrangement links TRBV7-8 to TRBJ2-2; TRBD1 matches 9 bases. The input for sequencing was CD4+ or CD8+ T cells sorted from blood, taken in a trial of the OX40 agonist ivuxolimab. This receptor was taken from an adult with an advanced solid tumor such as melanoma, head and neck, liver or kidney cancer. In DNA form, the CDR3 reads TGTGCCAGCAGCTCGACAGGGGGCACCGGGGAGCTGTTTTTT. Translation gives CASSSTGGTGELFF.